The rows below give T cell receptor beta chains drawn from one sample of a study of blood T cells in healthy people across ages. TCRdb called the 5' RACE reads again in MiXCR, with one record for every CDR3 protein. There are about 1.4 million distinct CDR3 sequences in the sample; roughly 59% occur only once, and over 6.5% lies in the top ten. The sample was blood. The receptors derive from a man aged 18-30 years in good health. The CDR3 runs from the conserved cysteine through the conserved F or W. D genes are given only for firm matches. Expanded clones are given a class, and other clones once, few, many or no size at all.

>TRBV5-1|NA|TRBD1|TRBJ2-5
TGCGCCAGCCGACAGGGTTTGGGGGAAGAGACCCAGTACTTC
CASRQGLGEETQYF
>TRBV29-1|NA|TRBD2|TRBJ2-1
TGCAGCGTTAAACTAGCGGTTTACAATGAGCAGTTCTTC
CSVKLAVYNEQFF
>TRBV7-2|NA|NA|TRBJ2-5
TGTGCCAGCAGTCGATCTAGTTTCGTCGAGACCCAGTACTTC
CASSRSSFVETQYF
>TRBV12-3/TRBV12-4|NA|NA|TRBJ2-3
TGTGCCAGCAGTGTACTAGTCCATGCGCAGTATTTT
CASSVLVHAQYF
>TRBV9|NA|NA|TRBJ1-4
TGTGCCAGCAGCGTCAGAAGTTCGCGAGCGAGGAAACTGTTTTTT
CASSVRSSRARKLFF
>TRBV12-3/TRBV12-4|NA|NA|TRBJ2-1
TGTGCCAGCAGTTCAATCCAAGGAGGGCAGTTCTTC
CASSSIQGGQFF
>TRBV4-1|NA|NA|TRBJ1-2
TGCGCCAGCAGCCAGGCCCTCGGGACGAACTATGGCTACACCTTC
CASSQALGTNYGYTF
>TRBV5-5|few|TRBD1|TRBJ2-7
TGTGCCAGCAGCTTGGAGGGGACAGTACCGACCTACGAGCAGTACTTC
CASSLEGTVPTYEQYF
>TRBV3-1|NA|NA|TRBJ1-6
TGTGCCAGCAGCCCTCCCGGGACCGATAATTCACCCCTCCACTTT
CASSPPGTDNSPLHF
>TRBV29-1|NA|TRBD1|TRBJ2-5
TGCAGCGTTGGTCTGGCAGGGGGCGCGGAGACCCAGTACTTC
CSVGLAGGAETQYF
>TRBV9|few|TRBD2|TRBJ2-3
TGTGCCAGCAGCGTCTACCTAGCGGGAGCCCTAACAGATACGCAGTATTTT
CASSVYLAGALTDTQYF
>TRBV28|once|NA|TRBJ2-3
TGTGCCAGCAGTTCTTGGACACAACAAATCACAGATACGCAGTATTTT
CASSSWTQQITDTQYF
>TRBV4-2|NA|TRBD2|TRBJ2-3
TGTGCCAGCAGCCAAGACCCTGGACTAGCGGGAGAGCGGAATACGCAGTATTTT
CASSQDPGLAGERNTQYF
>TRBV11-2|NA|NA|TRBJ2-7
TGTGCCAGCAGCTTTTCCGGGACCAGATCCCACGAGCAGTACTTC
CASSFSGTRSHEQYF
>TRBV3-1|few|TRBD2|TRBJ2-1
TGTGCCAGCAGCCAGTACATGCGGGGGGAATCGAATGAGCAGTTCTTC
CASSQYMRGESNEQFF
>TRBV4-2|NA|NA|TRBJ2-5
TGTGCCAGCAGCCAATGGGGACCTAGCCATGAGACCCAGTACTTC
CASSQWGPSHETQYF
>TRBV29-1|NA|NA|TRBJ1-2
TGCAGCGTCCAACAACAGCGTGGCTACACCTTC
CSVQQQRGYTF
>TRBV20-1|few|NA|TRBJ2-1
TGCAGTGCTAGACCGGGACACTCAAACTCTGAGCAGTTCTTC
CSARPGHSNSEQFF
>TRBV12-3/TRBV12-4|few|NA|TRBJ1-2
TGTGCCAGCAGTTTGGGCAGGGTGGGCTATGGCTACACCTTC
CASSLGRVGYGYTF
>TRBV2|few|TRBD1|TRBJ1-2
TGTGCCAGCAGTTCAAACAGGGGCCATGGCTACACCTTC
CASSSNRGHGYTF
>TRBV29-1|once|NA|TRBJ2-1
TGCAGCCCTGTGGGACGCGGTGAGCAGTTCTTC
CSPVGRGEQFF
>TRBV27|few|TRBD2|TRBJ2-1
TGTGCCAGCAGTTTTAGGGGACAGGGACTAGCGGGAGAGCAGTTCTTC
CASSFRGQGLAGEQFF
>TRBV12-3/TRBV12-4|NA|NA|TRBJ1-1
TGTGCCAGCAGTTACAGAACAGGGACGAACACTGAAGCTTTCTTT
CASSYRTGTNTEAFF
>TRBV2|NA|NA|TRBJ2-3
TGTGCCAGCAGTGAGGACATAAGCACAGATACGCAGTATTTT
CASSEDISTDTQYF
>TRBV20-1|few|NA|TRBJ2-7
TGCAGTGCTAGAGATCCACTAGGGAGCTCCTACGAGCAGTACTTC
CSARDPLGSSYEQYF
>TRBV7-9|NA|TRBD1|TRBJ2-7
TGTGCCAGCGGACACAGGGGCGACTACGAGCAGTACTTC
CASGHRGDYEQYF
>TRBV5-1|NA|NA|TRBJ2-7
TGCGCCAGCAGCTTGGAAATAGGGTCTTCTTACGAGCAGTACTTC
CASSLEIGSSYEQYF
>TRBV20-1|NA|NA|TRBJ2-1
TGCAGTGCTAGAGGTTTCGGAGGGTCCGAAGAGCAGTTCTTC
CSARGFGGSEEQFF
>TRBV6-2/TRBV6-3|NA|NA|TRBJ1-2
TGTGCCAGCAGTTACGACAGGCGGTATGGCTACACCTTC
CASSYDRRYGYTF
>TRBV7-9|NA|NA|TRBJ2-5
TGTGCCAGCAGCTTAGTTGGAGGAGCGGAGCAGTACTTC
CASSLVGGAEQYF
>TRBV28|NA|TRBD1|TRBJ2-5
TGTGCCAGCAGTTTTCTACAGGGGCGGACGGAGACCCAGTACTTC
CASSFLQGRTETQYF
>TRBV2|NA|TRBD1|TRBJ2-1
TGTGCCAGCAGTGTTAGACCGGGACAGGGTCCTAACAATGAGCAGTTCTTC
CASSVRPGQGPNNEQFF
>TRBV3-1|once|NA|TRBJ2-2
TGTGCCAGCAGCCAAACGGTCCCCGGAACGAACACCGGGGAGCTGTTTTTT
CASSQTVPGTNTGELFF
>TRBV7-2|few|NA|TRBJ1-1
TGTGCCAGCAGCCCCTCCCGCACGAACACTGAAGCTTTCTTT
CASSPSRTNTEAFF
>TRBV29-1|NA|TRBD1|TRBJ2-7
TGCAGCGTTGTAGAAGCGACAGGGGTATCCTACGAGCAGTACTTC
CSVVEATGVSYEQYF
>TRBV15|NA|NA|TRBJ2-5
TGTGCCACCAGCCGAGGGAGGGGGGAGACCCAGTACTTC
CATSRGRGETQYF
>TRBV28|NA|TRBD2|TRBJ2-1
TGTGCCGCTTCGGGGGGTCATGAGCAGTTCTTC
CAASGGHEQFF
>TRBV9|NA|NA|TRBJ1-1
TGTGCCAGCAGCAAACTTTCGGGACGGAGCACTGAAGCTTTCTTT
CASSKLSGRSTEAFF
>TRBV7-9|NA|NA|TRBJ2-5
TGTGCCAGCAGCCCACCCGCGACAGGACAAGAGACCCAGTACTTC
CASSPPATGQETQYF
>TRBV6-2/TRBV6-3|once|TRBD2|TRBJ2-5
TGTGCCAGCAGTCACAGCCTAGCGGGGTCTATCTACAATGAGCAGTACTTC
CASSHSLAGSIYNEQYF
>TRBV13|NA|TRBD2|TRBJ2-3
TGTGCCAGCAGCTTATCCACGGGAGGGAAAAATACGCAGTATTTT
CASSLSTGGKNTQYF
>TRBV27|NA|TRBD1|TRBJ2-7
TGTGCCAGCAGTTCCCCGGACAGGAACGAGCAGTACTTC
CASSSPDRNEQYF
>TRBV18|once|NA|TRBJ2-7
TGTGCCAGCTCACCACCCGGGACCGGGACCTACTACGAGCAGTACTTC
CASSPPGTGTYYEQYF
>TRBV10-3|NA|NA|TRBJ1-4
TGTGCCATCGGTTCAGGAACAACTAATGAAAAACTGTTTTTT
CAIGSGTTNEKLFF
>TRBV4-3|NA|TRBD1|TRBJ1-5
TGCGCCAGCAGCCAAGATGGAGGCAGGGGGTATAGCAATCAGCCCCAGCATTTT
CASSQDGGRGYSNQPQHF
>TRBV20-1|NA|NA|TRBJ1-5
TGCAGTGCTAGAGAACACTATAGCAATCAGCCCCAGCATTTT
CSAREHYSNQPQHF
>TRBV30|NA|NA|TRBJ2-1
TGTGCCTGGAGTGTGGGACAAGAGCAGTTCTTC
CAWSVGQEQFF
>TRBV6-6|NA|NA|TRBJ1-6
TGTGCCAGCAGTGACTCCGACCGCGATTCACCCCTCCACTTT
CASSDSDRDSPLHF
>TRBV5-1|NA|TRBD2|TRBJ2-1
TGCGCCAGCAGCTTGGGACTAGCGGGGGGGCCGGTAAACAATGAGCAGTTCTTC
CASSLGLAGGPVNNEQFF
>TRBV20-1|NA|TRBD1|TRBJ2-7
TGCAGTGCTAGAGATCCCGACAGGGGGCCCTACGAGCAGTACTTC
CSARDPDRGPYEQYF
>TRBV27|few|TRBD2|TRBJ2-3
TGTGCCAGCAGTTTATCATGGGGGACTATTACAGATACGCAGTATTTT
CASSLSWGTITDTQYF
>TRBV10-3|many|TRBD1|TRBJ2-3
TGTGCCATCGGACAGGGGGCCGATACGCAGTATTTT
CAIGQGADTQYF
>TRBV7-2|once|NA|TRBJ2-2
TGTGCCAGCACCCAGGGACTTTCCTCCGGGCAGTTGTTTTTT
CASTQGLSSGQLFF
>TRBV29-1|few|TRBD2|TRBJ2-5
TGCAGCGTCGGAGGGGATAGCGGGGTTTACCAAGAGACCCAGTACTTC
CSVGGDSGVYQETQYF
>TRBV6-1|NA|NA|TRBJ1-1
TGTGCCAGCTACCTTCAGAACACTGAAGCTTTCTTT
CASYLQNTEAFF
>TRBV3-1|few|NA|TRBJ1-2
TGTGCCAGCAGCCAAGATAGGAGGGCCTCCTATGGCTACACCTTC
CASSQDRRASYGYTF
>TRBV13|few|NA|TRBJ2-7
TGTGCCGACACCCTTAGGGTTGCCCCCTACGAGCAGTACTTC
CADTLRVAPYEQYF
>TRBV5-1|NA|NA|TRBJ2-2
TGCGCCAGCAGCTTGGGTCGCGGAGGAGCCGGGGAGCCGTTTTTT
CASSLGRGGAGEPFF
>TRBV2|NA|NA|TRBJ2-1
TGTGCCAGCAGTGAAGGCCCCAATGAGCAGTTCTTC
CASSEGPNEQFF